This T cell receptor (beta chain) stems from a study of cytomegalovirus exposure and HLA in healthy donors. In the study overall: A data release that came early held approximately 85 million unique TCRs from HLA-typed donors.

The length of the CDR3 is 11 residues. V was trimmed by 9 bases and J by 2 bases, leaving 4 bases between them. The germline CDR1 and CDR2 sequences are MNHNY and SVGAGI (reference sequence). PCR employed 60 Vbeta and 13 Jbeta primers. Sequenced by immunoSEQ multiplex PCR; TCRdb stores in-frame clones only, minus some. The sample has about 130,000 clones; under 85% are singletons. This rearrangement joins TRBV6-6 to TRBJ2-2, with D unresolved. The material sequenced was PBMCs. This clonotype originated in a woman aged 45 to 65 in good health and CMV-seropositive. The DNA of the CDR3 is TGTGCCAGTGTAAACACCGGGGAGCTGTTTTTT. It encodes CASVNTGELFF.